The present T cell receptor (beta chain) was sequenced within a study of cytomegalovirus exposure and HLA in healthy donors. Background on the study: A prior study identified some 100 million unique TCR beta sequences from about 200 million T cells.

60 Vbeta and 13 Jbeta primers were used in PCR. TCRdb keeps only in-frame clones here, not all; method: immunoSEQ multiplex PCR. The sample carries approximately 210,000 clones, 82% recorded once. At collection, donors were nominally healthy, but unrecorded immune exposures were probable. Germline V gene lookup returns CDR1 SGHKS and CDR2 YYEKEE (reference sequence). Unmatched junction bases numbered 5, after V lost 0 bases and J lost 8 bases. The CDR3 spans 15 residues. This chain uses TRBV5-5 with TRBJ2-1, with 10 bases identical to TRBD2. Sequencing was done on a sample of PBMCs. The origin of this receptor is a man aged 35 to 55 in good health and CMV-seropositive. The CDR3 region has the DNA TGTGCCAGCAGCTTGGGGCTAGCGGGAGTTGATGAGCAGTTCTTC. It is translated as CASSLGLAGVDEQFF.